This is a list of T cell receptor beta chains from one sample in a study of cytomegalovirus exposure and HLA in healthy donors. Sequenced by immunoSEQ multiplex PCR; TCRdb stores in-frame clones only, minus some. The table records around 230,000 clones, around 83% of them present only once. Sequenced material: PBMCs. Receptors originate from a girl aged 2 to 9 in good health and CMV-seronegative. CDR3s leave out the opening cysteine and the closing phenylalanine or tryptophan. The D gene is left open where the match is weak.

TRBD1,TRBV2,ARTSGTGVGELF
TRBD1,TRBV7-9,ASSPYGTGASYGYT
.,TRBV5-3,ARTPPWISAGNTIY
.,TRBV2,ASSGGSGSNSPLH
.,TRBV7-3,ASSLRGTFTKGMNTEAF
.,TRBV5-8,ASSFWQFSGANVLT
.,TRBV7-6,ASSPNSGLGSGYT
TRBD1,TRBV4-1,ASSAAPSGTGGEQY
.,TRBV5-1,ASSPTGTLVTDTQY
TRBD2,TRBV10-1,YLAGGGRNIQY
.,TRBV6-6,ASSYQLSYEQY
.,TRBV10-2,ASSESDTLPQH
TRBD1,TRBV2,ASTGQGRTNYGYT
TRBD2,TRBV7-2,ASSSSPGGGGSYEQY
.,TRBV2,AGWGAGNQETQY
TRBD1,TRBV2,ASRRDDRGFYGYT
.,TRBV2,ASSEAWSGCT
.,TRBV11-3,ASTLKPTRVNDSNQPQH
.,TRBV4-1,ASSQRVQRSTDTQY
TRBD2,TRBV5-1,ASSLELAGMYNEQF
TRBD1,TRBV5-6,ASSLTTGGYGYT
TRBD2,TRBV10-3,AIRDTGGGRSSYEQY
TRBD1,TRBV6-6,ASSYSGQGPTGELF
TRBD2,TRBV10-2,ASSLLLAGGHGEQF
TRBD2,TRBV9,ASSVGTSQETQY
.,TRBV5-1,ASSAAREQF
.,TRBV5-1,ASRRLQGFLYEQY
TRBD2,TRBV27,ASSWAGGNYYEQY
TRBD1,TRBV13,ASSFTGTGRYEQY
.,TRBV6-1,ASSEGGAGNTIY
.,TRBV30,AGEDSLMF
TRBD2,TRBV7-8,ASSRSGTTREQY
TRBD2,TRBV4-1,ASSQDVVGGPPYNEQF
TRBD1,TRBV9,ASSEDRGGSGNTIY
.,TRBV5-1,ASSTTGYGARNEQF
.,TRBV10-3,AISGRANTDTQY
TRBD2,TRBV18,ASSPRLAGDTSTDTQY